This TCR beta chain was profiled in a study of CD8 T cells in Susac syndrome. This CDR3 is built from 16 residues. Germline V gene data show CDR1 as SGHTA and CDR2 as FQGNSA. The germline V and J ends were trimmed by 0 bases and 6 bases, with 15 bases remaining between them. RNA was extracted with the RNeasy kit, and a quantity of roughly 0.45 to 1 ug was reverse transcribed using random hexamers. immunoSEQ multiplex PCR amplified TCR beta CDR3 across 54 Vbeta, 13 Jbeta. TCRdb called the immunoSEQ multiplex PCR reads again in MiXCR, with one record for every CDR3 protein. The profile covers around 200,000 distinct CDR3 sequences, with over 90% appearing a single time and 0.07% to 0.095% taken by the ten largest.

The clonotype originates from a human donor with multiple sclerosis. The chain employs TRBV7-2 and TRBJ1-5; perhaps TRBD1 as D (5 bases). The specimen sequenced was CD4+ T cells from PBMCs. In nucleotides, the CDR3 is TGTGCCAGCAGCTTAGCGGCGCAGGGTGTCGCTCAGCCCCAGCATTTT. Protein sequence: CASSLAAQGVAQPQHF.